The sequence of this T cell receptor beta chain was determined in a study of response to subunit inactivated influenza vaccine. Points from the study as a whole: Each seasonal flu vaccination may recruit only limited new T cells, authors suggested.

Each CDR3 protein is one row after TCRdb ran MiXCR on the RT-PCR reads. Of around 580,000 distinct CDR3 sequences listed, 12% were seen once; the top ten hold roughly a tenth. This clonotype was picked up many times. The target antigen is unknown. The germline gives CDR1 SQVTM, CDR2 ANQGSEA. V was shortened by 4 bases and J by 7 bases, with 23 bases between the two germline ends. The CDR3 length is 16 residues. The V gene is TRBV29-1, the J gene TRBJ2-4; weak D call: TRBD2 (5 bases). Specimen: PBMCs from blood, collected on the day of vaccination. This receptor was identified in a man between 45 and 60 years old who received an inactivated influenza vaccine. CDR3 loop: CSVVLAVSGLENIQYF. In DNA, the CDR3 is TGCAGCGTTGTTCTAGCCGTGTCTGGGTTGGAGAACATTCAGTACTTC.